This T cell receptor (beta chain) was profiled in a study of cytomegalovirus exposure and HLA in healthy donors. Whole-study results and caveats: Most TCR sequences proved rare, with some public TCRs found in many donors.

Remarks on this clone: Its antigen is unidentified.

This CDR3 spans 14 amino acids. V was cut by 4 bases and J by 6 bases, with 17 bases left in between. Germline loops: CDR1 GTSNPN, CDR2 SVGIG (reference sequence). Here immunoSEQ multiplex PCR was the method, and the copy in TCRdb shows in-frame clones only, minus some. Of about 130,000 clones listed, approximately 94% are singletons. This clonotype was obtained from a woman between 18 and 30 years old in good health and CMV-seronegative. The gene calls are TRBV30 and TRBJ2-3; TRBD1 is a possible D gene (5 bases). The sequenced material came from PBMCs. DNA of the CDR3: TGTGCCTGGACAATTACAGGAACTTGGGATACGCAGTATTTT. Translated, it gives CAWTITGTWDTQYF.